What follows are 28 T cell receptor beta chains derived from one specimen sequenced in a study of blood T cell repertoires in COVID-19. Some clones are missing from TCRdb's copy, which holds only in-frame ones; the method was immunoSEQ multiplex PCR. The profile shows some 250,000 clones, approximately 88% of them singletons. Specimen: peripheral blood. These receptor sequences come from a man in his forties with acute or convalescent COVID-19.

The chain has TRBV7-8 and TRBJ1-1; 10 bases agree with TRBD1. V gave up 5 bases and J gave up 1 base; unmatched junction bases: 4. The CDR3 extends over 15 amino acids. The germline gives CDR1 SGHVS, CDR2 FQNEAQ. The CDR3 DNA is TGTGCCAGCAGCGGTCGGACAGGGGGGAACACTGAAGCTTTCTTT. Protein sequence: CASSGRTGGNTEAFF.

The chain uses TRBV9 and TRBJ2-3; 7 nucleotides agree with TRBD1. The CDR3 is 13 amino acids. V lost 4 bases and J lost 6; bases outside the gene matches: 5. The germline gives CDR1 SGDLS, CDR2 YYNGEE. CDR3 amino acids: CASSLTGVDTQYF. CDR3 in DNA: TGTGCCAGCAGCTTAACAGGGGTGGATACGCAGTATTTT. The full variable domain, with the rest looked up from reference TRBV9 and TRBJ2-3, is DSGVTQTPKHLITATGQRVTLRCSPRSGDLSVYWYQQSLDQGLQFLIQYYNGEERAKGNILERFSAQQFPDLHSELNLSSLELGDSALYFCASSLTGVDTQYFGPGTRLTVL.

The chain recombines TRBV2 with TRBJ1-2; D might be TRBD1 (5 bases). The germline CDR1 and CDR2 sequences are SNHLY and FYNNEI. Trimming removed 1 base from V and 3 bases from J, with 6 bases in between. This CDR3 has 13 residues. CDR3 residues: CASSEVRDYGYTF. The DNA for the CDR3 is TGTGCCAGCAGTGAAGTCAGGGACTATGGCTACACCTTC.

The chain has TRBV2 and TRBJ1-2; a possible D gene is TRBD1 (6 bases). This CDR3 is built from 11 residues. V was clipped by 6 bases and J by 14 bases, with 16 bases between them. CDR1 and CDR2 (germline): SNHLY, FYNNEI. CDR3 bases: TGTGCCAGCAGATACTCGACAGGTCTTACCTTC. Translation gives CASRYSTGLTF.

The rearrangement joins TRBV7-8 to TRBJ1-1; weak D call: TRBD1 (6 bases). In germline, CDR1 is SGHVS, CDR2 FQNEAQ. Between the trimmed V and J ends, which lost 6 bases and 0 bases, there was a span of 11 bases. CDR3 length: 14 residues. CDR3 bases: TGTGCCAGCAGAACCGGGACATTGAACACTGAAGCTTTCTTT. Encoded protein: CASRTGTLNTEAFF.

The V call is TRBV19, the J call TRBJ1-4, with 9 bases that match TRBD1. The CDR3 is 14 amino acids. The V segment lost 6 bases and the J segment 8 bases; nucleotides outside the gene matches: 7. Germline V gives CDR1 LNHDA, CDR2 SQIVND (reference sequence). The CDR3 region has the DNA TGTGCCAGTAGACGGACAGGGGAGGGCGAAAAACTGTTTTTT. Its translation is CASRRTGEGEKLFF.

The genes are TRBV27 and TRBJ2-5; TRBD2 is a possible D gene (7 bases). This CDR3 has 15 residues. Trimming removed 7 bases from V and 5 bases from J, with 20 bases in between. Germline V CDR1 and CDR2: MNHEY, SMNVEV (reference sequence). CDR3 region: CASTLRGGMVETQYF. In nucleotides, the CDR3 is TGTGCCAGCACCTTAAGGGGGGGGATGGTTGAGACCCAGTACTTC.

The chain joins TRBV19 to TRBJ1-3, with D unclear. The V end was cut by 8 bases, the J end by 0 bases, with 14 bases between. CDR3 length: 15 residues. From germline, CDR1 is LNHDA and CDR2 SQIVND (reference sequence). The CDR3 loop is CASGSGLSSGNTIYF. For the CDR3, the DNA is TGTGCCAGTGGGAGCGGACTTTCCTCTGGAAACACCATATATTTT.

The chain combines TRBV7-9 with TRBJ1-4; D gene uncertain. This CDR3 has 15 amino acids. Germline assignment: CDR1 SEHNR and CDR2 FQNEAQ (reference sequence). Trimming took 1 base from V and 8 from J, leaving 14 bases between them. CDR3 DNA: TGTGCCAGCAGCTTAGTAAGTGGAGGAGGAGAAAAACTGTTTTTT. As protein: CASSLVSGGGEKLFF.

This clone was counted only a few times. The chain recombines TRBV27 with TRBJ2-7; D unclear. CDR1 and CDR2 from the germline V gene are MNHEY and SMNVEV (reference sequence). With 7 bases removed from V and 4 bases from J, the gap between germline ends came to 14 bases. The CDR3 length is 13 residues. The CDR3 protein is CASKSGDRYEQYF. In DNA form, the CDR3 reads TGTGCCAGCAAGTCAGGCGATCGGTACGAGCAGTACTTC.

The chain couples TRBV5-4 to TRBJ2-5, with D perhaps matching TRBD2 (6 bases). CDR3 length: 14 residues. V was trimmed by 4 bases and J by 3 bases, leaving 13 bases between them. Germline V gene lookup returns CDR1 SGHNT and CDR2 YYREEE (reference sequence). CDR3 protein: CASSLHVAEETQYF. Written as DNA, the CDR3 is TGTGCCAGCAGCCTCCATGTAGCGGAAGAGACCCAGTACTTC.

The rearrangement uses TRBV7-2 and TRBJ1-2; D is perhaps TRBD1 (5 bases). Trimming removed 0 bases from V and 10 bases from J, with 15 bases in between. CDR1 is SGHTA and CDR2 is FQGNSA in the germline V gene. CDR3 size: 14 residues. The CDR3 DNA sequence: TGTGCCAGCAGCTTAGCAGGCGGCCAAGGGGCCTACACCTTC. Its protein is CASSLAGGQGAYTF.

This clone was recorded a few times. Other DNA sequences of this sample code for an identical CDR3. This CDR3 is CASSPRTSGYNEQFF. CDR3 DNA sequence: TGTGCCAGCAGCCCCAGGACTAGCGGCTACAATGAGCAGTTCTTC. This sequence joins TRBV3-1 (or the pseudogene TRBV3-2) and TRBJ2-1; 10 bases are a match to TRBD2. This CDR3 is built from 15 residues. The trim removed 4 bases at V and 3 bases at J, leaving 3 bases unmatched. Germline-derived CDR1 and CDR2 are LGHDT and YNNKEL (reference sequence).

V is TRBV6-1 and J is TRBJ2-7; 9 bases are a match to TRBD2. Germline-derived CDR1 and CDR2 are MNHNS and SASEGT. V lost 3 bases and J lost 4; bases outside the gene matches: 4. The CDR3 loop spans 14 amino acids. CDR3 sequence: CASSESSGRYEQYF. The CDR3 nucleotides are TGTGCCAGCAGTGAGAGCAGCGGGAGGTACGAGCAGTACTTC.

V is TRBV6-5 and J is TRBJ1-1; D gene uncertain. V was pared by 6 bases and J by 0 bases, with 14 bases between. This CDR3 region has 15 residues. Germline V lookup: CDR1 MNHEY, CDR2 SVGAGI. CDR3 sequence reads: CASSPKLPLNTEAFF. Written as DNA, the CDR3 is TGTGCCAGCAGCCCAAAGCTTCCTTTGAACACTGAAGCTTTCTTT.

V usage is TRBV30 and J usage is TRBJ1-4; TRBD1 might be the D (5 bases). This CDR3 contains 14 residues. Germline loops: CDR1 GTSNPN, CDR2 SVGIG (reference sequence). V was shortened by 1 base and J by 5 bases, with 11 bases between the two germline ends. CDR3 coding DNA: TGTGCCTGGAGTGAGGGACGGGAGAATGAAAAACTGTTTTTT. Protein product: CAWSEGRENEKLFF.

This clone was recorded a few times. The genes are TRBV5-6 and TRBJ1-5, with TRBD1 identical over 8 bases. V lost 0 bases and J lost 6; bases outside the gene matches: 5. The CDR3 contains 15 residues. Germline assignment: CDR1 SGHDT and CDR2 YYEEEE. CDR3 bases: TGTGCCAGCAGCTTGGCCGGGACAGGTCTTCAGCCCCAGCATTTT. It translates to CASSLAGTGLQPQHF.

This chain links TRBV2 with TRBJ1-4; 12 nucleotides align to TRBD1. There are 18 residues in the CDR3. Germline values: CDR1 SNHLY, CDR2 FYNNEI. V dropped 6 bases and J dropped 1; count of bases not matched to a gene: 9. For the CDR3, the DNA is TGTGCCAGCAGCCAAGACCGGGACAGGGGGCGAACTAATGAAAAACTGTTTTTT. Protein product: CASSQDRDRGRTNEKLFF.

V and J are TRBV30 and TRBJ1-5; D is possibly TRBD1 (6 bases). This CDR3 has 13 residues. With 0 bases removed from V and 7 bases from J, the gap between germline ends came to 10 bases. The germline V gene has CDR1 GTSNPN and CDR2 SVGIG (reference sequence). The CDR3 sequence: CAWSVQGLQPQHF. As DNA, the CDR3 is TGTGCCTGGAGTGTACAGGGCTTGCAGCCCCAGCATTTT.

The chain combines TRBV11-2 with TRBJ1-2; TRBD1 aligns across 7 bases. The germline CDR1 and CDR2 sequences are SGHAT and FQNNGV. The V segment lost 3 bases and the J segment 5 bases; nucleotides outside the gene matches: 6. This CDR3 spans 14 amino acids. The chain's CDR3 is CASSFGTALYGYTF. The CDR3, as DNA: TGTGCCAGCAGCTTCGGGACAGCCCTTTATGGCTACACCTTC. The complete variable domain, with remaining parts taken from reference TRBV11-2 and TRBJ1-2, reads EAGVAQSPRYKIIEKRQSVAFWCNPISGHATLYWYQQILGQGPKLLIQFQNNGVVDDSQLPKDRFSAERLKGVDSTLKIQPAKLEDSAVYLCASSFGTALYGYTFGSGTRLTVV.

The CDR3 coding sequence is TGTGCCAGTAGTATAGCTCCCCGAGGGCCCTACGAGCAGTACTTC. Its protein product is CASSIAPRGPYEQYF. This chain uses TRBV19 with TRBJ2-7; D is possibly TRBD2 (5 bases). CDR1 and CDR2 (germline): LNHDA, SQIVND (reference sequence). V gave up 1 base and J gave up 2 bases, with 12 bases separating them. The CDR3 totals 15 residues.

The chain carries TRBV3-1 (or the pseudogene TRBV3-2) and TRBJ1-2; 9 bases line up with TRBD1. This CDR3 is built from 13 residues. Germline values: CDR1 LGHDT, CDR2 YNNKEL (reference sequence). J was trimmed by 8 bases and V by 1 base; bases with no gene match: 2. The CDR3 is CASSQGDRVGYTF. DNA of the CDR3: TGTGCCAGCAGCCAAGGGGACAGGGTAGGCTACACCTTC.

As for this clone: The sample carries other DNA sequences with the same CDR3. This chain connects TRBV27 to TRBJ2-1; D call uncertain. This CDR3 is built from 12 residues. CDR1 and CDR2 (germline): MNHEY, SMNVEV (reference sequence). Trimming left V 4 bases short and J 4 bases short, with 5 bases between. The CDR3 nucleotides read TGTGCCAGCAGTTCTCCGTACAATGAGCAGTTCTTC. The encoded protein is CASSSPYNEQFF.

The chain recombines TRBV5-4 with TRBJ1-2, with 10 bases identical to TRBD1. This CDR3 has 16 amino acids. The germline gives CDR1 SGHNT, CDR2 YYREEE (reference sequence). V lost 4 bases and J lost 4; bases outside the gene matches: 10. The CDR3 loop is CASSPTRGQGTYGYTF. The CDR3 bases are TGTGCCAGCAGCCCCACCCGGGGACAGGGGACCTATGGCTACACCTTC.

CDR3 residues: CASSYRGLAETQYF. The CDR3 DNA sequence: TGTGCCAGCAGTTACAGGGGGCTTGCGGAGACCCAGTACTTC. The chain has TRBV6-5 and TRBJ2-5; TRBD1 matches 7 bases. Germline assignment: CDR1 MNHEY and CDR2 SVGAGI. V dropped 2 bases and J dropped 5; count of bases not matched to a gene: 5. CDR3 size: 14 residues.

As DNA, the CDR3 is TGTGCCAGCAGCCCTCTCCCGGGAAGCTCCTACGAGCAGTACTTC. Protein sequence: CASSPLPGSSYEQYF. The rearrangement uses TRBV7-2 and TRBJ2-7, with D possibly being TRBD2 (5 bases). The germline CDR1 and CDR2 sequences are SGHTA and FQGNSA. Trimming shortened V by 5 bases and J by 0 bases, and 14 bases separated the two germline ends. This CDR3 spans 15 amino acids.

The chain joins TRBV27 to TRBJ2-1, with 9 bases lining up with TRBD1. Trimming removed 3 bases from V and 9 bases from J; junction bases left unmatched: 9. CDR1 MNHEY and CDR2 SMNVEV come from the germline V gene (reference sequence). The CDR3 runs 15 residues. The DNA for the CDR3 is TGTGCCAGCAGTTTGGCGGGACAGGGTATAGGTGAGCAGTTCTTC. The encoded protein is CASSLAGQGIGEQFF.

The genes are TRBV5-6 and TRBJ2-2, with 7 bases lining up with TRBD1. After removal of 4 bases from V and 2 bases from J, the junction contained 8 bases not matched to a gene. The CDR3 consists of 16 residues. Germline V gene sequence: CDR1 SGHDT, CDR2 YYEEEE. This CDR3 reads CASSPWTGQNTGELFF. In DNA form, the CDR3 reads TGTGCCAGCAGCCCCTGGACAGGCCAAAACACCGGGGAGCTGTTTTTT.